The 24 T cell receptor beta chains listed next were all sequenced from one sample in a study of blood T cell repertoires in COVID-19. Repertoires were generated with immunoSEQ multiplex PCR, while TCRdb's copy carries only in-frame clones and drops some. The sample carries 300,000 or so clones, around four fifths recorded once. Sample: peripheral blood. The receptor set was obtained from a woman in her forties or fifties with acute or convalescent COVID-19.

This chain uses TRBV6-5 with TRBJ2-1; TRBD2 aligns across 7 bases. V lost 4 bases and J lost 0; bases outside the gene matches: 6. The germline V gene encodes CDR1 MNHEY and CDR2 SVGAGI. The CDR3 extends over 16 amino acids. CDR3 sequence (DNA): TGTGCCAGCAGTTCTCTTCTAGCGGCCTCCTACAATGAGCAGTTCTTC. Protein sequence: CASSSLLAASYNEQFF.

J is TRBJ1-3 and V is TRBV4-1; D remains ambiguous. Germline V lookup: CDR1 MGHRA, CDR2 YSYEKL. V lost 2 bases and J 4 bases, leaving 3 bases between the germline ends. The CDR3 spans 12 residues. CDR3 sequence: CASSQLGNTIYF. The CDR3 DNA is TGCGCCAGCAGCCAACTAGGAAACACCATATATTTT.

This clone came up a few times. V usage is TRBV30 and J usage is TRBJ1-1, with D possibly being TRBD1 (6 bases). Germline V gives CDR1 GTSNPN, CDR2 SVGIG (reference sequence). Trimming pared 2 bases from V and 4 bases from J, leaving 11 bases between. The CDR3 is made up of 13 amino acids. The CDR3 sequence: CAWSRGASTEAFF. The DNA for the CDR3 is TGTGCCTGGAGTCGGGGGGCGAGCACTGAAGCTTTCTTT.

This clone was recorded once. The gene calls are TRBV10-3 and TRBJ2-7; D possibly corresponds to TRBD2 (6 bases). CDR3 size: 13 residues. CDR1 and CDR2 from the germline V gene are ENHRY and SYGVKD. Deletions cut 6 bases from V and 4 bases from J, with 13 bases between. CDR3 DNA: TGTGCCATCAGAGGGGCAGGGAGGTACGAGCAGTACTTC. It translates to CAIRGAGRYEQYF.

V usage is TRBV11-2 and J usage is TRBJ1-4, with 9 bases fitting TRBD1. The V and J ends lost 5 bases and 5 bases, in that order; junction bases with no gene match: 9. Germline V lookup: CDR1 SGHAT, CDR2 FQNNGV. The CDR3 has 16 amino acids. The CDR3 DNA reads TGTGCCAGCAGCCCCGGACAGGGGCTTGGAAATGAAAAACTGTTTTTT. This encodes CASSPGQGLGNEKLFF.

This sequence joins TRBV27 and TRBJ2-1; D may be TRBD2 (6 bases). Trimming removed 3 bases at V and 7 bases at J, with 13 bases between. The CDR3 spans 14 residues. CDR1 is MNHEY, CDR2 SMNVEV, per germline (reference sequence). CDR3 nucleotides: TGTGCCAGCAGTTTTAGCGGACACAGGAATGAGCAGTTCTTC. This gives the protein CASSFSGHRNEQFF.

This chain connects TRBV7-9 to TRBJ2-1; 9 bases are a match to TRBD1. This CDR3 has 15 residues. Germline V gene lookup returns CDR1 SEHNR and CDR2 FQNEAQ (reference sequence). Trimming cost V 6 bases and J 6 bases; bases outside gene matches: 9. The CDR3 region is CASREQGARLNEQFF. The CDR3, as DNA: TGTGCCAGCAGGGAACAGGGGGCGCGGCTCAATGAGCAGTTCTTC. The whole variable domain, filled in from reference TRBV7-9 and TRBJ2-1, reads DTGVSQNPRHKITKRGQNVTFRCDPISEHNRLYWYRQTLGQGPEFLTYFQNEAQLEKSRLLSDRFSAERPKGSFSTLEIQRTEQGDSAMYLCASREQGARLNEQFFGPGTRLTVL.

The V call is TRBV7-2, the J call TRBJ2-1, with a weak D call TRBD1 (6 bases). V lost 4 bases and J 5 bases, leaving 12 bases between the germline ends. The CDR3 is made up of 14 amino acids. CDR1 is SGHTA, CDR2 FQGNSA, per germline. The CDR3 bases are TGTGCCAGCAGCTCCGGGACATATAACAATGAGCAGTTCTTC. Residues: CASSSGTYNNEQFF.

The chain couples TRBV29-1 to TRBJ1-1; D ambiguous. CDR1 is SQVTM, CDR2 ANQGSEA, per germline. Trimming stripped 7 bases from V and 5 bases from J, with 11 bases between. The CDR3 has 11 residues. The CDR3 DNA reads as TGCAGCGAGGCGGGAAGGACTGAAGCTTTCTTT. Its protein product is CSEAGRTEAFF.

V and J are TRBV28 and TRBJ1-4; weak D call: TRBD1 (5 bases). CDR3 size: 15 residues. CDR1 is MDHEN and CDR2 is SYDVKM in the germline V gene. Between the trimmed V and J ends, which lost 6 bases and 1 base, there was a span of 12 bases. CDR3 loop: CASRFRVGTNEKLFF. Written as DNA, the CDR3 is TGTGCCAGCAGATTCAGGGTGGGAACTAATGAAAAACTGTTTTTT.

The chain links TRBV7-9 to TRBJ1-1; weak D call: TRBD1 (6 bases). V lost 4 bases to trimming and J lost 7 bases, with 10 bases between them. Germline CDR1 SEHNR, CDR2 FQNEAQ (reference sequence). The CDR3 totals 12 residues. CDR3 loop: CASSWDNSEAFF. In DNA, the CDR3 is TGTGCCAGCAGCTGGGACAATAGTGAAGCTTTCTTT.

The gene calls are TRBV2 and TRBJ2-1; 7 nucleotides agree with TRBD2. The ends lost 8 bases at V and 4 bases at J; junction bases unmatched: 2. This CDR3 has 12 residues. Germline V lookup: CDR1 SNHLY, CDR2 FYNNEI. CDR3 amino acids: CASEREYNEQFF. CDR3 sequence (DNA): TGTGCCAGCGAGCGGGAATACAATGAGCAGTTCTTC.

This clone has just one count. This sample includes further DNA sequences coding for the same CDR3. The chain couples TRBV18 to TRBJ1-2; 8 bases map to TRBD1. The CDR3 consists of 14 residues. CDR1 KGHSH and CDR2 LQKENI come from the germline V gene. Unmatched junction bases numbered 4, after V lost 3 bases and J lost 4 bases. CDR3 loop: CASSPLGQGYGYTF. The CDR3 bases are TGTGCCAGCTCACCCCTCGGACAGGGCTATGGCTACACCTTC.

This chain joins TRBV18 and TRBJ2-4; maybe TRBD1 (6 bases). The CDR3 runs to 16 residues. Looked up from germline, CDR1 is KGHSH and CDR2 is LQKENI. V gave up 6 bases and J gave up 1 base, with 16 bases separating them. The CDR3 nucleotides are TGTGCCAGCTCTGAAACCAGGGGCACGGCCAAAAACATTCAGTACTTC. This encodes CASSETRGTAKNIQYF.

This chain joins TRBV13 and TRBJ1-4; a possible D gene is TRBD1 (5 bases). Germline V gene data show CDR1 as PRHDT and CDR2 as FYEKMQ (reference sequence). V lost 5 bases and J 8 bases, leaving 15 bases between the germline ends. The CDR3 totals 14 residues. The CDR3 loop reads CASSLQGLWEKLFF. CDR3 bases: TGTGCCAGCAGCCTCCAGGGACTTTGGGAAAAACTGTTTTTT.

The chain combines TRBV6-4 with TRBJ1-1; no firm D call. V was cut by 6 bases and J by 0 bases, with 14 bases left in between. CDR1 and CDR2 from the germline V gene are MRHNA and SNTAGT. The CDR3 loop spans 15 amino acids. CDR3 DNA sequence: TGTGCCAGCAGCGACGGCGCGGGGATGAACACTGAAGCTTTCTTT. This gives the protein CASSDGAGMNTEAFF.

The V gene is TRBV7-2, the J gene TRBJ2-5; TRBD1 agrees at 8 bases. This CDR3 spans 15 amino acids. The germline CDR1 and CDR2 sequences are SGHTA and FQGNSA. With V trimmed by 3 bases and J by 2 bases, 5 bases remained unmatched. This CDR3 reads CASSFPTGEQETQYF. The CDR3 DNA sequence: TGTGCCAGCAGCTTTCCGACAGGGGAGCAAGAGACCCAGTACTTC.

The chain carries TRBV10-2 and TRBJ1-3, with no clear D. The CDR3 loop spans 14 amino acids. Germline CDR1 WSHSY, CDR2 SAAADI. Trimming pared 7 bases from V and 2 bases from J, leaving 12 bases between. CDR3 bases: TGCGCCAGCACTCCTCGAGGGACTGGAAACACCATATATTTT. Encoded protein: CASTPRGTGNTIYF.

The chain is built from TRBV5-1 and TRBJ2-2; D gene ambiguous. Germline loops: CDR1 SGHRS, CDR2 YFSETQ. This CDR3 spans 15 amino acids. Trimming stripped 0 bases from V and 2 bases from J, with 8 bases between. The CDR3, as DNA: TGCGCCAGCAGCTTGGTTGAGCTTAACACCGGGGAGCTGTTTTTT. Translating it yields CASSLVELNTGELFF.

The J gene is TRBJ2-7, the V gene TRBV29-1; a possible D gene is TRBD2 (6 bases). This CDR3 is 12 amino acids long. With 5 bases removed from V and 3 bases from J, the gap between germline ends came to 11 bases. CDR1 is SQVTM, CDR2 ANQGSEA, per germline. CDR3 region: CSVSLGGYEQYF. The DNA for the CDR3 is TGCAGCGTTTCGCTGGGGGGCTACGAGCAGTACTTC.

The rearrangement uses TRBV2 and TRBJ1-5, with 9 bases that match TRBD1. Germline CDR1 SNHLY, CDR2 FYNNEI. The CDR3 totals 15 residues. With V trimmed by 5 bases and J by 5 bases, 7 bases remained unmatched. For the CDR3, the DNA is TGTGCCAGCAGTAAGGACAGGGGAATCTATCAGCCCCAGCATTTT. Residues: CASSKDRGIYQPQHF. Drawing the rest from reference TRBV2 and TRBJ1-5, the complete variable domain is EPEVTQTPSHQVTQMGQEVILRCVPISNHLYFYWYRQILGQKVEFLVSFYNNEISEKSEIFDDQFSVERPDGSNFTLKIRSTKLEDSAMYFCASSKDRGIYQPQHFGDGTRLSIL.

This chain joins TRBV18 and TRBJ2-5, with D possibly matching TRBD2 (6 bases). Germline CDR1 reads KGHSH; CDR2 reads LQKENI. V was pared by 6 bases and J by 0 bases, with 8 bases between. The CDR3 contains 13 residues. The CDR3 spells CASSRDYQETQYF. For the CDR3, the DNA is TGTGCCAGCTCCCGGGACTACCAAGAGACCCAGTACTTC.

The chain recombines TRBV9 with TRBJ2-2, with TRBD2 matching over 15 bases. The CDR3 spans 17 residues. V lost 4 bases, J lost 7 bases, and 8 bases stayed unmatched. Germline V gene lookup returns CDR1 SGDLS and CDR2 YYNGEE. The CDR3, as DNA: TGTGCCAGCAGCTTTGGACTAGCGGGAGGGCCAGGCGGGGAGCTGTTTTTT. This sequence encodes CASSFGLAGGPGGELFF.

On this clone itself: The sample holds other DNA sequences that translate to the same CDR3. As DNA, the CDR3 is TGTGCCAGCAGCTTTGGACAGGGCACAGATACGCAGTATTTT. Protein sequence: CASSFGQGTDTQYF. J is TRBJ2-3 and V is TRBV7-9, with 7 positions matching TRBD1. Germline assignment: CDR1 SEHNR and CDR2 FQNEAQ (reference sequence). The CDR3 is made up of 14 amino acids. Trimming took 3 bases from V and 1 from J; bases not matched to a gene: 1.